The 11 T cell receptor beta chains reported below all come from one sample, sequenced in a study of T-cell reconstitution after alpha-beta-depleted transplantation in children. For TCRbeta, the library was prepared with unique molecular identifiers. MiXCR was run by TCRdb on the PCR reads, yielding one entry per CDR3 protein. Seen here are about 500,000 distinct CDR3 sequences, approximately 32% observed once, and the top ten hold approximately 2.3%. The sequences come from PBMCs from the stem cell graft donor, collected from the stem cell graft. The receptors stem from a human donor who donated a stem cell graft to a child with aplastic anemia.

The chain couples TRBV13 to TRBJ2-1; D is undetermined. There are 14 residues in the CDR3. Trimming cost V 5 bases and J 3 bases, with 11 bases left between them. Germline assignment: CDR1 PRHDT and CDR2 FYEKMQ (reference sequence). Here the CDR3 reads CASSPVGFYNEQFF. CDR3 coding DNA: TGTGCCAGCAGCCCCGTTGGGTTCTACAATGAGCAGTTCTTC.

This clonotype was counted a few times. The genes are TRBV4-1 and TRBJ2-3; D remains ambiguous. V was shortened by 0 bases and J by 9 bases, with 34 bases between the two germline ends. Germline CDR1 MGHRA, CDR2 YSYEKL. This CDR3 region has 21 residues. The CDR3 region has the DNA TGCGCCAGCAGCCAAGAAGGGATCGGAAGCCATTACCCTCCCTACGCAATCACGCAGTATTTT. This encodes CASSQEGIGSHYPPYAITQYF.

V gene TRBV7-2 combines with J gene TRBJ2-4; weak D call: TRBD2 (6 bases). Germline CDR1 and CDR2: SGHTA and FQGNSA. Deletions cut 0 bases from V and 2 bases from J, with 8 bases between. There are 15 residues in the CDR3. Written as DNA, the CDR3 is TGTGCCAGCAGCTTAGCGCGGACTACCAAAAACATTCAGTACTTC. It yields the protein CASSLARTTKNIQYF.

This CDR3 reads CASSPHVQGIREQYF. The CDR3 coding sequence is TGTGCCAGCAGTCCACACGTGCAGGGTATACGTGAGCAGTACTTC. The chain couples TRBV27 to TRBJ2-7; D is perhaps TRBD1 (5 bases). The CDR3 has 15 residues. Germline V gene lookup returns CDR1 MNHEY and CDR2 SMNVEV (reference sequence). The V end lost 5 bases, the J end lost 7 bases, and 21 bases lay between the germline ends.

The V call is TRBV30, the J call TRBJ2-5, with 10 bases lining up with TRBD2. V dropped 0 bases and J dropped 4; count of bases not matched to a gene: 5. The germline gives CDR1 GTSNPN, CDR2 SVGIG (reference sequence). The CDR3 spans 15 residues. In nucleotides, the CDR3 is TGTGCCTGGAGTGTATTACTAGCGGGAACAGAGACCCAGTACTTC. Translation gives CAWSVLLAGTETQYF.

The sample holds a few counts of this clonotype. This chain connects TRBV5-6 to TRBJ1-5, with D tentatively TRBD1 (6 bases). CDR1 is SGHDT, CDR2 YYEEEE, per germline. CDR3 size: 16 residues. V dropped 7 bases and J dropped 9 bases, with 26 bases sitting between them. CDR3 sequence (DNA): TGTGCCAGCTCAATGGGGGGGCCTGGCCCCGCCTCGCCCCAGCATTTT. Protein product: CASSMGGPGPASPQHF.

The genes are TRBV12-3 or TRBV12-4 and TRBJ2-4; maybe TRBD1 (6 bases). Trimming removed 7 bases from V and 0 bases from J, with 16 bases in between. The CDR3 contains 16 residues. The CDR3 spells CASNLVRGPAKNIQYF. The CDR3 DNA reads as TGTGCCAGCAACCTGGTCAGGGGCCCAGCCAAAAACATTCAGTACTTC.

The V call is TRBV5-1, the J call TRBJ2-3; TRBD2 matches 13 bases. Germline V CDR1 and CDR2: SGHRS, YFSETQ. V lost 0 bases to trimming and J lost 4 bases; unmatched junction nucleotides: 2. This CDR3 comprises 16 residues. For the CDR3, the DNA is TGCGCCAGCAGCTTGGGAGGGACTAGCGGGGCAGATACGCAGTATTTT. Translating it yields CASSLGGTSGADTQYF. Complete variable domain (other parts from reference TRBV5-1 and TRBJ2-3): KAGVTQTPRYLIKTRGQQVTLSCSPISGHRSVSWYQQTPGQGLQFLFEYFSETQRNKGNFPGRFSGRQFSNSRSEMNVSTLELGDSALYLCASSLGGTSGADTQYFGPGTRLTVL.

The rearrangement joins TRBV12-3 or TRBV12-4 to TRBJ1-2, with D possibly being TRBD1 (5 bases). The CDR3 consists of 11 residues. Trimming stripped 4 bases from V and 8 bases from J, with 8 bases between. CDR3 residues: CASSSQVGYTF. The CDR3 nucleotides read TGTGCCAGCAGTTCACAGGTCGGCTACACCTTC.

This clonotype was detected a few times. The chain joins TRBV20-1 to TRBJ2-7, with unresolved D. Germline lookup yields CDR1 DFQATT and CDR2 SNEGSKA (reference sequence). The length of the CDR3 is 12 residues. V was shortened by 1 base and J by 3 bases, with 7 bases between the two germline ends. CDR3 nucleotide sequence: TGCAGTGCTAGAGTGCCCCTCTACGAGCAGTACTTC. Protein sequence: CSARVPLYEQYF.

The rearrangement joins TRBV7-3 to TRBJ2-1, with TRBD2 matching over 9 bases. Germline V gene lookup returns CDR1 SGHTA and CDR2 FQGTGA. The V segment lost 5 bases and the J segment 0 bases; nucleotides outside the gene matches: 8. The CDR3 runs to 17 residues. CDR3 DNA: TGTGCCAGCAGCGCGTCCCTTAGCGGGAGCTCCTACAATGAGCAGTTCTTC. Translating gives CASSASLSGSSYNEQFF.